This T cell receptor beta chain derives from a study of T cell clonotyping in hematopoietic cell transplantation. Overall study: Cytoreduction preceded collection of pretransplant recipient samples.

Data came from immunoSEQ multiplex PCR; TCRdb stores just in-frame clones and leaves some out. The sample lists roughly 80,000 clones, 90% to 96% occurring once. Trimming removed 0 bases from V and 0 bases from J, with 9 bases in between. Germline lookup yields CDR1 SGDLS and CDR2 YYNGEE. The CDR3 covers 15 residues. Time point indicated: recipient sample about 28 days before transplant, after cytoreduction. Concerning this clone itself: The antigen remains unidentified.

Notes on the study in general: Few recipient clonotypes overlapped donors; over 95% were de novo at given depth.

The chain links TRBV9 to TRBJ1-1; D is unclear. The sequence was obtained from a woman aged 50 to 60 with acute myeloid leukemia. Some clones in this sample may be carry-over from other donors' samples. The input for sequencing was peripheral blood mononuclear cells, taken before stem cell transplant. Written as DNA, the CDR3 is TGTGCCAGCAGCGTAGATGTCACTATGAACACTGAAGCTTTCTTT. Translation: CASSVDVTMNTEAFF.